The sequence of this TCR beta chain was determined in a study of regulatory T cells in long-lasting Graves disease. Across the whole study: Patients newly diagnosed with Graves' had been on antithyroid drugs for under 3 months.

The time point was: newly diagnosed GD, antithyroid drugs for less than 3 months. Scientists built the TCR library using RNA that was extracted from PBMCs. This clonotype was counted at least ten times. CDR1 PRHDT and CDR2 FYEKMQ come from the germline V gene (reference sequence). Trimming left V 1 base short and J 7 bases short, with 11 bases between. The CDR3 is 13 residues long. The TCR beta library used iRepertoire HTBI primers with Arm-PCR amplification of CDR3. TCRdb used MiXCR to reprocess the multiplex PCR reads, holding one entry per CDR3 protein. The sample yields about 560,000 distinct CDR3 sequences, about 16% seen once. The same sample was also studied in work on T cells in Graves' hyperthyroidism and ophthalmopathy.

The specimen comprised peripheral blood mononuclear cells (PBMCs), sampled at new diagnosis, from a patient treated with antithyroid drugs. The TCR sequence derives from a young man with Graves disease. The chain has TRBV13 and TRBJ2-7; D ambiguous. The CDR3 spells CASSLDIKREQYF. CDR3 sequence (DNA): TGTGCCAGCAGCTTAGATATAAAAAGGGAGCAGTACTTC. Supplemented by reference TRBV13 and TRBJ2-7, the full variable domain reads AAGVIQSPRHLIKEKRETATLKCYPIPRHDTVYWYQQGPGQDPQFLISFYEKMQSDKGSIPDRFSAQQFSDYHSELNMSSLELGDSALYFCASSLDIKREQYFGPGTRLTVT.